Presented here are 14 T cell receptor beta chains from one specimen sequenced in a study of cytomegalovirus exposure and HLA in healthy donors. In the PCR, 60 Vbeta and 13 Jbeta primers were used. Sequenced by immunoSEQ multiplex PCR; TCRdb stores in-frame clones only, minus some. The sample contains 150,000 to 200,000 clones, about three quarters of which appear only once. The sample was PBMCs. Receptors were obtained from a woman aged 40 to 50 in good health and CMV-seronegative.

The V and J genes are TRBV7-6 and TRBJ2-1; the match to TRBD2 covers 7 bases. CDR1 SGHVS and CDR2 FNYEAQ come from the germline V gene. Trimming at V came to 4 bases and at J to 0 bases, leaving 6 bases not matched to a gene. CDR3 length: 16 amino acids. The CDR3 nucleotides read TGTGCCAGCAGCTCGTTAGCGGGTCGCTCCTACAATGAGCAGTTCTTC. Protein: CASSSLAGRSYNEQFF.

This CDR3 reads CASSVVPGGDSGTEAFF. Here the CDR3 DNA reads TGTGCCAGCAGCGTAGTTCCGGGGGGGGATTCTGGCACTGAAGCTTTCTTT. The chain uses TRBV9 and TRBJ1-1, with a possible D match to TRBD1 (5 bases). Germline V gene sequence: CDR1 SGDLS, CDR2 YYNGEE. V was pared by 0 bases and J by 4 bases, with 19 bases between. This CDR3 is built from 17 residues.

This rearrangement joins TRBV6-5 to TRBJ2-5; TRBD1 is a possible D gene (6 bases). V was shortened by 0 bases and J by 7 bases, with 12 bases between the two germline ends. Germline loops: CDR1 MNHEY, CDR2 SVGAGI. The CDR3 covers 14 residues. CDR3 sequence: CASSYSVDSLTQYF. Written as DNA, the CDR3 is TGTGCCAGCAGTTACTCCGTGGACAGCCTGACCCAGTACTTC.

V and J are TRBV7-9 and TRBJ1-1; D is undetermined. The germline V gene encodes CDR1 SEHNR and CDR2 FQNEAQ (reference sequence). The CDR3 is 12 residues long. Trimming removed 1 base from V and 4 bases from J, with 4 bases in between. CDR3 nucleotide sequence: TGTGCCAGCAGCTTAGACTTCACTGAAGCTTTCTTT. This sequence encodes CASSLDFTEAFF.

This chain links TRBV7-2 with TRBJ1-5; D gene ambiguous. The CDR3 runs to 15 residues. The ends were cut back, 3 bases at V and 1 base at J, with 10 bases in the middle. Germline V lookup: CDR1 SGHTA, CDR2 FQGNSA. CDR3 nucleotides: TGTGCCAGCAGCTTGACACCCTGGAGCAATCAGCCCCAGCATTTT. This translates into CASSLTPWSNQPQHF.

V and J are TRBV6-6 and TRBJ2-1; D possibly corresponds to TRBD2 (5 bases). From germline, CDR1 is MNHNY and CDR2 SVGAGI (reference sequence). The CDR3 runs 12 residues. V was trimmed by 8 bases and J by 13 bases, leaving 18 bases between them. CDR3 coding DNA: TGTGCCAGCGGATTGGACTCGACCTCCCAGTTCTTC. Encoded protein: CASGLDSTSQFF.

This clone was picked up one time. The chain couples TRBV5-1 to TRBJ1-4, with 7 bases that match TRBD1. This CDR3 comprises 14 residues. V gave up 4 bases and J gave up 5 bases; unmatched junction bases: 5. Germline CDR1 SGHRS, CDR2 YFSETQ. The CDR3 sequence: CASSGGTANEKLFF. The CDR3 bases are TGCGCCAGCAGCGGGGGGACAGCGAATGAAAAACTGTTTTTT.

The CDR3 protein is CASSNRPLGTGAGITDTQYF. The DNA for the CDR3 is TGTGCCAGCAGTAATAGGCCCTTGGGTACAGGGGCGGGTATCACAGATACGCAGTATTTT. The genes are TRBV27 and TRBJ2-3; TRBD1 aligns across 7 bases. Germline CDR1 reads MNHEY; CDR2 reads SMNVEV (reference sequence). V trimming: 5 bases; J trimming: 2 bases; junction bases outside the gene matches: 22. The CDR3 sequence is 20 residues long.

This rearrangement joins TRBV5-4 to TRBJ1-2; 7 bases align to TRBD1. Germline trimming cut 4 bases from V and 3 bases from J; bases unmatched to any gene: 12. This CDR3 comprises 16 residues. In germline, CDR1 is SGHNT, CDR2 YYREEE (reference sequence). In nucleotides, the CDR3 is TGTGCCAGCAGCATGGGCGGACAGGCCATGGACTATGGCTACACCTTC. It translates to CASSMGGQAMDYGYTF.

The V gene is TRBV19, the J gene TRBJ2-3, with 10 positions matching TRBD2. The CDR3 covers 18 residues. Germline loops: CDR1 LNHDA, CDR2 SQIVND (reference sequence). J was trimmed by 0 bases and V by 4 bases; bases with no gene match: 10. The CDR3 DNA follows: TGTGCCAGTAGTAGGACTAGCGGAGGGAGTGCTAGCACAGATACGCAGTATTTT. Encoded protein: CASSRTSGGSASTDTQYF. Combining the CDR3 with reference TRBV19 and TRBJ2-3 gives the whole variable domain DGGITQSPKYLFRKEGQNVTLSCEQNLNHDAMYWYRQDPGQGLRLIYYSQIVNDFQKGDIAEGYSVSREKKESFPLTVTSAQKNPTAFYLCASSRTSGGSASTDTQYFGPGTRLTVL.

The chain recombines TRBV11-3 with TRBJ1-1; no definite D call. The CDR3 is 13 residues long. The germline CDR1 and CDR2 sequences are SGHNT and YENEEA. V lost 3 bases, J lost 7 bases, and 12 bases lay in between. CDR3 DNA sequence: TGTGCCAGCAGCTTGTACAGTCCGAATGAAGCTTTCTTT. Translating gives CASSLYSPNEAFF.

The gene calls are TRBV27 and TRBJ2-7; possible D gene TRBD2, 5 bases. The germline gives CDR1 MNHEY, CDR2 SMNVEV (reference sequence). The CDR3 loop spans 13 amino acids. V was clipped by 2 bases and J by 6 bases, with 11 bases between them. CDR3 DNA sequence: TGTGCCAGCAGTTTAGGAGGTGTCGGCGAGCAGTACTTC. Translating it yields CASSLGGVGEQYF.

V gene TRBV7-9 combines with J gene TRBJ1-1; D ambiguous. Germline V gene sequence: CDR1 SEHNR, CDR2 FQNEAQ (reference sequence). This CDR3 contains 11 residues. Trimming shortened V by 3 bases and J by 7 bases, and 6 bases separated the two germline ends. The DNA of the CDR3 is TGTGCCAGCAGCTTTGGCAGTGAAGCTTTCTTT. The encoded protein is CASSFGSEAFF.

The chain couples TRBV7-2 to TRBJ2-1, with 11 bases that match TRBD2. The trim removed 3 bases at V and 0 bases at J, leaving 7 bases unmatched. Germline CDR1 is SGHTA and CDR2 is FQGNSA. The CDR3 spans 18 residues. The chain's CDR3 is CASSFRLAGGSSYNEQFF. The CDR3 DNA reads TGTGCCAGCAGCTTTAGGCTAGCGGGAGGAAGCTCCTACAATGAGCAGTTCTTC.